This T cell receptor (beta chain) was obtained from a study of blood T cell repertoires in COVID-19 (dated by TCRdb to about 2020). In terms of the full investigation: The collaborator samples originated in the United States, Italy and Spain and spanned the acute and convalescent phases of COVID-19. The material from the prospective study consisted of cDNA or gDNA derived from T cells, B-cell-depleted T cells, or PBMCs. Subjects who had been exposed to COVID-19, were actively infected with it, or had recovered from it provided the deeply sampled blood TCRbeta repertoires that made up the dataset. The repertoires were made available in a free public database intended to serve as a resource for research on the immune response to SARS-CoV-2. Samples were obtained from the ongoing ImmuneRACE study (first 160 participants) and from some 1,200 subjects provided by 6 global collaborators. The sample metadata nearly always contained a de-identified subject ID, COVID-19 status, age in years and sex. Where HLA class I and class II types were available, the types were taken from metadata supplied by the sample provider, not from assay-based typing.

The immunoSEQ Assay, a bias-controlled multiplex PCR, was used to amplify TCRbeta CDR3 regions from genomic DNA. The original pipeline was this. Nucleated cell counts per sample were estimated from amplification of reference gene primers within the assay. To quantify the absolute abundance of each unique TCRbeta CDR3 rearrangement, sequence reads were collapsed and filtered. For each sample, productive Simpson clonality was calculated as the square root of Simpson's diversity index over productive rearrangements. TCRdb took over this immuneACCESS table, retaining in-frame rearrangements with V and J assigned. Such tables are incomplete; in checked studies, under half of the missing clones stem from an unresolved V gene, and the remainder is unexplained. The V and J calls and clone size were taken over from that table, and D and trimming were inferred from the DNA. The table for this sample lists a few hundred thousand clones; 70% to 90% of them were counted only once. The top ten hold over 9.5% of the sample.

Each collaborating institution followed its own protocols to collect whole blood in K2EDTA tubes. For TCRbeta analysis, collaborators shipped samples in one of three forms: frozen whole blood, isolated PBMCs, or DNA extracted from either of those sample types. The germline V gene yields MDHEN for CDR1 and SYDVKM for CDR2. Germline trimming amounts to 7 bases on V and 6 bases on J, with 12 as the count of junction bases outside the gene matches. The CDR3 contains 15 residues, cysteine and phenylalanine counted. Only the CDR3 part of the read is kept: 45 bases, read in frame from the first base. As to this clone: The antigen this receptor binds is unknown. Base qualities are missing; no much larger clone stands one base away.

The investigation overall reported the following: Clinical and demographic metadata were provided uncurated, with the amount varying by source and participant.

The receptor comes from a woman older than 75 with acute or convalescent COVID-19. The source material was peripheral blood. The sequence links TRBV28 to TRBJ1-2, and 9 junction bases match TRBD1. The CDR3 region has the sequence CASTAGTGLLNGYTF. The nucleotides read TGTGCCAGCACCGCCGGGACAGGGTTATTAAATGGCTACACCTTC.